A selection of T cell receptor beta chains follows, all from one sample in a study of beta chain features in type 1 diabetes. Measured with immunoSEQ multiplex PCR; TCRdb has only the in-frame clones, and not every one. The data show roughly 400,000 clones, with more than 12% seen just once and 0.019% held by the top ten. Material: naive CD4+ T cells from blood. These receptors were taken from a woman between 18 and 30 years old in good health. The conserved cysteine and the conserved F or W are not part of the CDR3 here.

V: TRBV4-1; CDR3: ASSHPLNQRGELF
V: TRBV30; CDR3: AWSPRQGRANQPQH
V: TRBV30; CDR3: AWSEQGFTEAF
V: TRBV5-1; CDR3: ASSFIASYNEQF
V: TRBV29-1; CDR3: SVGHRRQERDTQY
V: TRBV29-1; CDR3: SVVRGVEYGNTEAF
V: TRBV4-1; CDR3: ASSQDRLPTGPYNEQF
V: TRBV5-1; CDR3: ASSLDLQGARAQY
V: TRBV2; CDR3: ASSRDKTLTGELF
V: TRBV6-6; CDR3: ASRDTTSNNEQF
V: TRBV19; CDR3: ASIPWGQVNTEAF
V: TRBV27; CDR3: ASSFFQGRANVLT
V: TRBV30; CDR3: AWIPWTGLNYGYT
V: TRBV9; CDR3: ASSPGQRNTEAF
V: TRBV25-1; CDR3: ATHRTGISYEQY
V: TRBV6-5; CDR3: ASSSLAGVRTDTQY
V: TRBV5-1; CDR3: ASGGLASYNEQF
V: TRBV18; CDR3: ASSPYDRSSRTDTQY
V: TRBV4-2; CDR3: ASSQDYRSQETQY
V: TRBV29-1; CDR3: SVSQGEDTEAF